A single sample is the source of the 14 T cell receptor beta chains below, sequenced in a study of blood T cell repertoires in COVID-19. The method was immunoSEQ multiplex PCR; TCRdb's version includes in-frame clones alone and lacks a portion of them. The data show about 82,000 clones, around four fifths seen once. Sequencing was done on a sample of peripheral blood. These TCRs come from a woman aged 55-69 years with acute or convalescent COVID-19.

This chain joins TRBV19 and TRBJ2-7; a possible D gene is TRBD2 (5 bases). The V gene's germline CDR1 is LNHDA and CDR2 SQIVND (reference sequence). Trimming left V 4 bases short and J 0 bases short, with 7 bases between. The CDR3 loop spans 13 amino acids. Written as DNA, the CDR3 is TGTGCCAGTAGTACGGGATTCTCCTACGAGCAGTACTTC. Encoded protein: CASSTGFSYEQYF.

CDR3 region: CASSLVAPKVEQYF. CDR3 nucleotides: TGTGCCAGCAGCTTGGTAGCTCCCAAGGTCGAGCAGTACTTC. The V and J genes are TRBV5-5 and TRBJ2-7; D call uncertain. Germline CDR1 reads SGHKS; CDR2 reads YYEKEE (reference sequence). Between the trimmed V and J ends, which lost 0 bases and 6 bases, there was a span of 13 bases. This CDR3 region has 14 residues.

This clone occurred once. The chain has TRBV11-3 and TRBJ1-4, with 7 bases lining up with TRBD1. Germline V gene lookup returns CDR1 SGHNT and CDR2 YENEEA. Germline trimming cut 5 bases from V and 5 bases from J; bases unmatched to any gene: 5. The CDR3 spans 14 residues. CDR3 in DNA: TGTGCCAGCAGCCCGACAGGGTTCAATGAAAAACTGTTTTTT. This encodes CASSPTGFNEKLFF.

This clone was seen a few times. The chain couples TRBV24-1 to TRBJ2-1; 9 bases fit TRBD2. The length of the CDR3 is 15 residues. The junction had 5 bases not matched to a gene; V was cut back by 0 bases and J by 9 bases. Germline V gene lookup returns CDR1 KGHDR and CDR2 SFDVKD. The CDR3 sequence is CATSDLQAGGTEQFF. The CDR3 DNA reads TGTGCCACCAGTGATTTGCAGGCGGGAGGGACTGAGCAGTTCTTC.

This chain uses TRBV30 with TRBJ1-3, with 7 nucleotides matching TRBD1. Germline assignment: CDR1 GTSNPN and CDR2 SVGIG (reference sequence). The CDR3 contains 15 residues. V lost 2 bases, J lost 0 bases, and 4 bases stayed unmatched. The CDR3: CAWSPGTVSGNTIYF. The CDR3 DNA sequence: TGTGCCTGGAGTCCCGGGACAGTCTCTGGAAACACCATATATTTT.

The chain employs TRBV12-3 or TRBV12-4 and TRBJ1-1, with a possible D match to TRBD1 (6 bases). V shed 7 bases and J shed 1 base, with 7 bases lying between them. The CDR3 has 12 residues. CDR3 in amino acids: CASTRGNTEAFF. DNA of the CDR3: TGTGCCAGCACCAGGGGGAACACTGAAGCTTTCTTT.

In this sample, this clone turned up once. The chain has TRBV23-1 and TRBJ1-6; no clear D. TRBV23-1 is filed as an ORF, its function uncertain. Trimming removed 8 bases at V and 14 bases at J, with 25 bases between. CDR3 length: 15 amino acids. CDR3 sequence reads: CASVTTTGIIQSLHF. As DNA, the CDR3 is TGCGCCAGCGTTACGACGACGGGAATAATTCAGTCCCTCCACTTT.

The CDR3 loop reads CATQQNGLYNEQFF. The CDR3 DNA follows: TGTGCCACCCAACAGAATGGTTTATACAATGAGCAGTTCTTC. This sequence joins TRBV19 and TRBJ2-1; D remains unclear. The V and J ends lost 10 bases and 4 bases respectively, with 17 bases between them. This CDR3 is 14 amino acids long. The germline CDR1 and CDR2 sequences are LNHDA and SQIVND (reference sequence).

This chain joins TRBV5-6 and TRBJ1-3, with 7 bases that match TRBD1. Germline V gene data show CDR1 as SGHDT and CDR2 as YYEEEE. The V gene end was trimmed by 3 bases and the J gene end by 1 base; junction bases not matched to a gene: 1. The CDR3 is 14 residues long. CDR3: CASSSQGSGNTIYF. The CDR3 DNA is TGTGCCAGCAGCTCACAGGGGTCTGGAAACACCATATATTTT.

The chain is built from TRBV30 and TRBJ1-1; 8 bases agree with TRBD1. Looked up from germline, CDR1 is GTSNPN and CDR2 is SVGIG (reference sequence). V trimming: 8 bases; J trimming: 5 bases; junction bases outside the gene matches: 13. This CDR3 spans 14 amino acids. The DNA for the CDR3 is TGTGCCCGATGGGCAGGACAGGGTTCGACTGAAGCTTTCTTT. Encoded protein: CARWAGQGSTEAFF. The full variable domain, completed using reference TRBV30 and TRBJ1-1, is SQTIHQWPATLVQPVGSPLSLECTVEGTSNPNLYWYRQAAGRGLQLLFYSVGIGQISSEVPQNLSASRPQDRQFILSSKKLLLSDSGFYLCARWAGQGSTEAFFGQGTRLTVV.

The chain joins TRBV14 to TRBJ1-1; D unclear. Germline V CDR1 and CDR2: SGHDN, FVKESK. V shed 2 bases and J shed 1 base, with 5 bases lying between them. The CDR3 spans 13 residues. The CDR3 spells CASSQQRNTEAFF. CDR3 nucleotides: TGTGCCAGCAGCCAACAGCGGAACACTGAAGCTTTCTTT.

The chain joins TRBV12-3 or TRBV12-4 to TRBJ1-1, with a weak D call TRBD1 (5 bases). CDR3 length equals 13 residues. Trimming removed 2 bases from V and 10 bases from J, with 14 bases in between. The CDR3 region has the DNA TGTGCCAGCAGTTTAATGACAGAAGAAATAGCTTTCTTT. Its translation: CASSLMTEEIAFF.

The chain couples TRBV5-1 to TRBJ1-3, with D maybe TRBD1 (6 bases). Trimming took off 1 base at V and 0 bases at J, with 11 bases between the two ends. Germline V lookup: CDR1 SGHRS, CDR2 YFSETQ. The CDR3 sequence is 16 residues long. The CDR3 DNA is TGCGCCAGCAGCTTGAACAGGGCAAGCTCTGGAAACACCATATATTTT. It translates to CASSLNRASSGNTIYF. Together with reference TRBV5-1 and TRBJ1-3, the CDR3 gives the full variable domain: KAGVTQTPRYLIKTRGQQVTLSCSPISGHRSVSWYQQTPGQGLQFLFEYFSETQRNKGNFPGRFSGRQFSNSRSEMNVSTLELGDSALYLCASSLNRASSGNTIYFGEGSWLTVV.

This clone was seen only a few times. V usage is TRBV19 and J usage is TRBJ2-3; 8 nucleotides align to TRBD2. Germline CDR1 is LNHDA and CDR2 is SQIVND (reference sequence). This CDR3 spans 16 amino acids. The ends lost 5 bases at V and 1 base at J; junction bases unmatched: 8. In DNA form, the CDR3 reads TGTGCCAGTAGTGCCCCTCGGCGGGGGGGCACAGATACGCAGTATTTT. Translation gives CASSAPRRGGTDTQYF.